Each of the 29 T cell receptor beta chains below was sequenced from the same sample in a study of CD8 T cells in ankylosing spondylitis. TCRdb itself ran the 5' RACE reads through MiXCR, one entry per CDR3 protein. The sample carries approximately 290,000 distinct CDR3 sequences, less than 25% recorded once. Sequencing used blood, either unsorted or a sorted T cell fraction (not recorded which). The receptor set was obtained from a female donor with ankylosing spondylitis or in good health (not recorded which).

This clonotype was picked up many times. V is TRBV28 and J is TRBJ2-3; D might be TRBD1 (5 bases). Germline lookup yields CDR1 MDHEN and CDR2 SYDVKM. The CDR3 runs 12 residues. The germline V and J ends were trimmed by 4 bases and 5 bases, with 7 bases remaining between them. The CDR3 is CASSSQGDTQYF. The CDR3 nucleotides are TGTGCCAGCAGTTCCCAGGGAGATACGCAGTATTTT.

The CDR3 coding sequence is TGTGCCACCACCCGGGAAAAGGGAAGGGACACTGAGCAGTTCTTC. It encodes CATTREKGRDTEQFF. This chain connects TRBV15 to TRBJ2-1; D perhaps matches TRBD1 (6 bases). The V gene lost 7 bases and the J gene lost 9 bases, with 22 bases spanning the gap. The CDR3 runs 15 residues. Germline V lookup: CDR1 LNHNV, CDR2 YYDKDF (reference sequence). The complete variable domain, with remaining parts taken from reference TRBV15 and TRBJ2-1, reads DAMVIQNPRYQVTQFGKPVTLSCSQTLNHNVMYWYQQKSSQAPKLLFHYYDKDFNNEADTPDNFQSRRPNTSFCFLDIRSPGLGDTAMYLCATTREKGRDTEQFFGPGTRLTVL.

A few counts support this clonotype. This chain uses TRBV6-2 or TRBV6-3 with TRBJ1-5; 8 bases agree with TRBD1. After removal of 7 bases from V and 6 bases from J, the junction contained 8 bases not matched to a gene. Germline CDR1 is MNHEY and CDR2 is SVGEGT. This CDR3 is built from 14 residues. In nucleotides, the CDR3 is TGTGCCAGCAAACCAACAGGGGGAGGTCAGCCCCAGCATTTT. Residues: CASKPTGGGQPQHF.

This clonotype was detected ten times or more. The chain links TRBV24-1 to TRBJ2-1, with unresolved D. Germline CDR1 KGHDR, CDR2 SFDVKD. Trimming left V 5 bases short and J 0 bases short, with 7 bases between. The CDR3 covers 14 residues. CDR3 in DNA: TGTGCCACCAGTGGACAAAGCTCCTACAATGAGCAGTTCTTC. Translation: CATSGQSSYNEQFF.

This clonotype was seen repeatedly, ten times or more. The chain recombines TRBV2 with TRBJ1-2, with no clear D. Germline V gives CDR1 SNHLY, CDR2 FYNNEI. The length of the CDR3 is 13 residues. Trimming left V 5 bases short and J 4 bases short, with 11 bases between. As DNA, the CDR3 is TGTGCCAGCAGTAGCCTTAGAACCTATGGCTACACCTTC. This gives the protein CASSSLRTYGYTF. Full variable domain (remainder filled in from reference TRBV2 and TRBJ1-2): EPEVTQTPSHQVTQMGQEVILRCVPISNHLYFYWYRQILGQKVEFLVSFYNNEISEKSEIFDDQFSVERPDGSNFTLKIRSTKLEDSAMYFCASSSLRTYGYTFGSGTRLTVV.

There are a few counts of this clonotype. The CDR3 coding sequence is TGTGCCAGCAGCTCGGCCGGGCGCCGAGGGCAAGAGACCCAGTACTTC. Its translation: CASSSAGRRGQETQYF. This sequence joins TRBV5-4 and TRBJ2-5; D is possibly TRBD2 (5 bases). Per germline, CDR1 SGHNT and CDR2 YYREEE (reference sequence). Trimming pared 3 bases from V and 2 bases from J, leaving 17 bases between. The CDR3 contains 16 residues.

This clonotype has just a few counts. The gene calls are TRBV10-2 and TRBJ2-1; 10 bases fit TRBD2. V shed 5 bases and J 2 bases; nucleotides not matched to a gene: 0. Germline lookup yields CDR1 WSHSY and CDR2 SAAADI. The CDR3 covers 14 residues. CDR3 sequence reads: CASSSGRAYNEQFF. As DNA, the CDR3 is TGCGCCAGCAGTAGCGGGAGGGCCTACAATGAGCAGTTCTTC.

The gene calls are TRBV19 and TRBJ2-7, with D possibly being TRBD1 or TRBD2 (5 bases each). V dropped 3 bases and J dropped 2 bases, with 8 bases sitting between them. CDR1 is LNHDA and CDR2 is SQIVND in the germline V gene (reference sequence). This CDR3 comprises 13 residues. CDR3 nucleotides: TGTGCCAGTAGTATGAGGGGAACCTACGAGCAGTACTTC. Its translation is CASSMRGTYEQYF.

The rearrangement uses TRBV2 and TRBJ2-1; no firm D call. Germline CDR1 SNHLY, CDR2 FYNNEI. V was shortened by 3 bases and J by 10 bases, with 7 bases between the two germline ends. CDR3 length equals 11 residues. The CDR3 nucleotides read TGTGCCAGCAGTGAGGGGAAAGAGCAGTTCTTC. Encoded protein: CASSEGKEQFF.

The V and J genes are TRBV5-5 and TRBJ1-3, with no clear D. Germline assignment: CDR1 SGHKS and CDR2 YYEKEE (reference sequence). This CDR3 has 14 residues. Trimming pared 4 bases from V and 9 bases from J, leaving 17 bases between. The CDR3 spells CASSPGIQRGTIYF. The CDR3 region has the DNA TGTGCCAGCAGCCCGGGCATCCAACGGGGCACCATATATTTT.

This clonotype was observed a handful of times. CDR3 in DNA: TGTGCCAGCAATTCCCTTAAGGGAAGGGACTATGGCTACACCTTC. Amino acid sequence: CASNSLKGRDYGYTF. This rearrangement joins TRBV11-2 to TRBJ1-2; D not resolved. V dropped 7 bases and J dropped 3 bases, with 18 bases sitting between them. This CDR3 is 15 amino acids long. From germline, CDR1 is SGHAT and CDR2 FQNNGV. Supplemented by reference TRBV11-2 and TRBJ1-2, the full variable domain reads EAGVAQSPRYKIIEKRQSVAFWCNPISGHATLYWYQQILGQGPKLLIQFQNNGVVDDSQLPKDRFSAERLKGVDSTLKIQPAKLEDSAVYLCASNSLKGRDYGYTFGSGTRLTVV.

The V call is TRBV2, the J call TRBJ1-5; D gene unclear. The CDR3 length is 13 residues. The V end lost 6 bases, the J end lost 3 bases, and 9 bases lay between the germline ends. The germline gives CDR1 SNHLY, CDR2 FYNNEI. The CDR3 loop reads CASRATLNQPQHF. CDR3 coding DNA: TGTGCCAGCAGAGCGACCCTCAATCAGCCCCAGCATTTT.

The chain employs TRBV6-5 and TRBJ2-1, with D maybe TRBD1 (7 bases). The V and J ends lost 8 bases and 9 bases respectively, with 14 bases between them. This CDR3 comprises 12 residues. Germline V gene data show CDR1 as MNHEY and CDR2 as SVGAGI. The CDR3 DNA reads as TGTGCCAGCGAACAGGGGCGGGGTGAGCAGTTCTTC. Translated: CASEQGRGEQFF.

This clonotype was detected a few times. V usage is TRBV20-1 and J usage is TRBJ2-3; 11 nucleotides match TRBD2. The CDR3 has 15 residues. Germline CDR1 reads DFQATT; CDR2 reads SNEGSKA (reference sequence). V lost 5 bases and J lost 3; bases outside the gene matches: 7. This CDR3 reads CSALQLAGVTDTQYF. The CDR3 nucleotides read TGCAGTGCTCTCCAACTAGCGGGAGTAACAGATACGCAGTATTTT.

This chain joins TRBV24-1 and TRBJ2-1, with 10 bases identical to TRBD2. The trim removed 3 bases at V and 7 bases at J, leaving 5 bases unmatched. CDR1 is KGHDR and CDR2 is SFDVKD in the germline V gene. The CDR3 totals 15 residues. CDR3 nucleotides: TGTGCCACCAGTGATCCTAGCGGGAGTATAAATGAGCAGTTCTTC. The encoded protein is CATSDPSGSINEQFF.

This clonotype was seen only a few times. The V and J genes are TRBV5-1 and TRBJ2-1; the D gene is possibly TRBD1 (5 bases). V was shortened by 0 bases and J by 6 bases, with 19 bases between the two germline ends. The CDR3 consists of 17 residues. The V gene's germline CDR1 is SGHRS and CDR2 YFSETQ. CDR3 residues: CASSLDGFQGSLNEQFF. The CDR3 DNA follows: TGCGCCAGCAGCTTGGATGGGTTTCAGGGCAGCCTCAATGAGCAGTTCTTC.

A few counts support this clonotype. This chain uses TRBV6-5 with TRBJ2-7; 9 positions agree with TRBD1. Germline V gene data show CDR1 as MNHEY and CDR2 as SVGAGI. This CDR3 spans 15 amino acids. With 0 bases clipped from V and 5 bases from J, the junction kept 5 bases outside the gene matches. The CDR3 sequence: CASSYSGTGIDEQYF. The CDR3 nucleotides are TGTGCCAGCAGTTACTCGGGGACAGGGATCGACGAGCAGTACTTC.

This clonotype was recorded many times. The chain couples TRBV29-1 to TRBJ1-1; possibly TRBD1 for D (5 bases). Germline CDR1 is SQVTM and CDR2 is ANQGSEA. This CDR3 has 13 residues. V lost 6 bases, J lost 1 base, and 12 bases lay in between. CDR3 residues: CSVQGGTNTEAFF. The CDR3 DNA reads TGCAGCGTGCAGGGTGGTACGAACACTGAAGCTTTCTTT.

The chain recombines TRBV6-1 with TRBJ2-3; no firm D call. The CDR3 consists of 13 residues. From germline, CDR1 is MNHNS and CDR2 SASEGT. V lost 6 bases to trimming and J lost 1 base, with 8 bases between them. CDR3: CASRNSGTDTQYF. CDR3 sequence (DNA): TGTGCCAGCAGAAACAGCGGCACAGATACGCAGTATTTT.

The table lists this clonotype with a few counts. This chain's CDR3 is CSASKPSGSSYNEQFF. CDR3 coding DNA: TGCAGTGCTAGTAAGCCTAGCGGGAGCTCCTACAATGAGCAGTTCTTC. This sequence joins TRBV20-1 and TRBJ2-1, with 10 bases that match TRBD2. After removal of 3 bases from V and 0 bases from J, the junction contained 5 bases not matched to a gene. The CDR3 is 16 amino acids. Germline V lookup: CDR1 DFQATT, CDR2 SNEGSKA (reference sequence).

This clonotype was seen more than once but under ten times. The V call is TRBV29-1, the J call TRBJ1-4; perhaps TRBD1 as D (5 bases). Germline values: CDR1 SQVTM, CDR2 ANQGSEA. The CDR3 runs to 13 residues. Deletions cut 7 bases from V and 4 bases from J, with 13 bases between. CDR3: CSGGTADNEKLFF. The CDR3 DNA reads as TGCAGCGGTGGGACGGCGGATAATGAAAAACTGTTTTTT. Variable domain in full (rest from reference TRBV29-1 and TRBJ1-4): SAVISQKPSRDICQRGTSLTIQCQVDSQVTMMFWYRQQPGQSLTLIATANQGSEATYESGFVIDKFPISRPNLTFSTLTVSNMSPEDSSIYLCSGGTADNEKLFFGSGTQLSVL.

The chain recombines TRBV20-1 with TRBJ1-2; D may be TRBD1 (6 bases). This CDR3 is built from 11 residues. V was trimmed by 2 bases and J by 5 bases, leaving 6 bases between them. Germline-derived CDR1 and CDR2 are DFQATT and SNEGSKA (reference sequence). The CDR3 DNA is TGCAGTGCTAGACAGGGGTATGGCTACACCTTC. It yields the protein CSARQGYGYTF.

This clonotype was seen a handful of times. This chain joins TRBV10-3 and TRBJ2-7; the match to TRBD2 covers 7 bases. Germline-derived CDR1 and CDR2 are ENHRY and SYGVKD. CDR3 length equals 14 residues. Unmatched junction bases numbered 6, after V lost 4 bases and J lost 3 bases. CDR3 sequence reads: CAISAGGGNYEQYF. The CDR3 nucleotides read TGTGCCATCAGTGCGGGGGGAGGGAACTACGAGCAGTACTTC.

This clonotype has a handful of counts. The CDR3 here is CASRRFSGANVLTF. CDR3 nucleotide sequence: TGTGCCAGCCGTCGGTTCTCCGGGGCCAACGTCCTGACTTTC. The chain has TRBV12-3 or TRBV12-4 and TRBJ2-6; D uncertain. This CDR3 is built from 14 residues. Trimming took 8 bases from V and 4 from J, leaving 12 bases between them.

The genes are TRBV6-1 and TRBJ2-2, with D unresolved. CDR3 length: 18 residues. Trimming stripped 8 bases from V and 3 bases from J, with 25 bases between. CDR1 and CDR2 (germline): MNHNS, SASEGT. CDR3 DNA: TGTGCCAGCGGTCGGGTACGCGCGAGTGGGCCGTACACCGGGGAGCTGTTTTTT. It translates to CASGRVRASGPYTGELFF.

This clonotype showed up just a few times. The V call is TRBV12-3 or TRBV12-4, the J call TRBJ1-4; weak D call: TRBD1 (5 bases). Trimming cost V 6 bases and J 10 bases, with 15 bases left between them. CDR3 size: 13 residues. CDR3 sequence reads: CASSPGGDGKLFF. As DNA, the CDR3 is TGTGCCAGCAGCCCCGGGGGGGACGGAAAACTGTTTTTT.

The gene calls are TRBV12-3 or TRBV12-4 and TRBJ2-7; D remains ambiguous. Deletions cut 2 bases from V and 6 bases from J, with 11 bases between. This CDR3 has 13 amino acids. This chain's CDR3 is CASSLRVTGEQYF. The CDR3 region has the DNA TGTGCCAGCAGTTTAAGGGTCACCGGCGAGCAGTACTTC.

The chain has TRBV7-2 and TRBJ2-3, with no clear D. From germline, CDR1 is SGHTA and CDR2 FQGNSA. The CDR3 extends over 12 amino acids. V lost 2 bases and J lost 4, with 4 bases in between. In nucleotides, the CDR3 is TGTGCCAGCAGCTTACCCCCAGATACGCAGTATTTT. It specifies CASSLPPDTQYF.

This clonotype has ten or more counts. The chain is built from TRBV10-3 and TRBJ2-3; D gene uncertain. The CDR3 has 11 amino acids. The germline V gene encodes CDR1 ENHRY and CDR2 SYGVKD. V was cut by 2 bases and J by 5 bases, with 2 bases left in between. CDR3 region: CAISEGDTQYF. The CDR3, as DNA: TGTGCCATCAGTGAGGGAGATACGCAGTATTTT.